This T cell receptor beta chain was obtained from a study of CD8+CD57+ T cells in acquired aplastic anemia. CDR3 and TCR beta VDJ profiling relied on genomic DNA as the template. TCRdb itself ran the reads through MiXCR, one entry per CDR3 protein. The table lists roughly 260,000 distinct CDR3 sequences, 47% of them singletons. This CDR3 spans 18 amino acids. Germline assignment: CDR1 SGHRS and CDR2 YFSETQ. V was clipped by 2 bases and J by 0 bases, with 18 bases between them. The authors sequenced patients whose flow cytometry had shown CD8+CD57+ cell expansion. This clonotype was counted at least ten times.

This chain uses TRBV5-1 with TRBJ1-5; D is perhaps TRBD1 (5 bases). The clonotype comes from a human donor with aplastic anemia. The sample comprised sorted CD4+, CD8+, or CD8+CD57+ T cells (not recorded which) from PBMCs. This CDR3 reads CASSLARDGQNSNQPQHF. The CDR3 DNA reads as TGCGCCAGCAGCTTAGCCCGGGACGGCCAGAATAGCAATCAGCCCCAGCATTTT.